The 31 T cell receptor beta chains in this list originate from one sample, sequenced in a study of shared clonotypes between healthy human individuals. This table comes from immunoSEQ multiplex PCR, and its TCRdb copy is limited to in-frame clones, with some not included. The profile covers about 2.3 million clones, with around 92% appearing a single time and about 0.41% taken by the ten largest. Sample: naive CD4+ T cells from PBMCs. Noted subset: CD45RA+ positively selected. These receptors were obtained from a man between 18 and 29 years old in good health. Some clones in this sample may be carry-over from other donors' samples.

The chain recombines TRBV27 with TRBJ2-2, with 8 bases matching TRBD2. This CDR3 has 16 residues. After removal of 6 bases from V and 3 bases from J, the junction contained 9 bases not matched to a gene. Germline V gene data show CDR1 as MNHEY and CDR2 as SMNVEV (reference sequence). The CDR3, as DNA: TGTGCCAGCAGATCTAGTCGGGGGGGCGACACCGGGGAGCTGTTTTTT. It encodes CASRSSRGGDTGELFF.

The chain links TRBV13 to TRBJ2-1; possible D gene TRBD2, 6 bases. The germline gives CDR1 PRHDT, CDR2 FYEKMQ (reference sequence). This CDR3 is built from 15 residues. The V end was cut by 6 bases, the J end by 0 bases, with 12 bases between. The CDR3 DNA reads as TGTGCCAGCAGGCCCCCCGGGAGCTCCTACAATGAGCAGTTCTTC. This sequence encodes CASRPPGSSYNEQFF.

CDR3: CASSLGTAITYEQYF. The CDR3 nucleotides are TGTGCCAGCAGCTTGGGGACCGCGATTACCTACGAGCAGTACTTC. The chain uses TRBV7-6 and TRBJ2-7; D may be TRBD1 or TRBD2 (5 bases each). The V end was cut by 3 bases, the J end by 2 bases, with 14 bases between. The germline CDR1 and CDR2 sequences are SGHVS and FNYEAQ. The CDR3 sequence is 15 residues long.

The chain carries TRBV2 and TRBJ1-6, with D hard to call. V gave up 6 bases and J gave up 8 bases, with 11 bases separating them. Germline V CDR1 and CDR2: SNHLY, FYNNEI. CDR3 length equals 13 residues. The CDR3 is CASSTGIYSPLHF. In DNA, the CDR3 is TGTGCCAGCAGCACCGGGATTTATTCACCCCTCCACTTT.

The gene calls are TRBV27 and TRBJ1-1; tentatively, D is TRBD1 (6 bases). The CDR3 has 17 residues. Trimming removed 7 bases at V and 1 base at J, with 22 bases between. The germline V gene has CDR1 MNHEY and CDR2 SMNVEV (reference sequence). This chain's CDR3 is CASTDGVRGHKNTEAFF. Here the CDR3 DNA reads TGTGCCAGCACCGACGGAGTGAGGGGACACAAGAACACTGAAGCTTTCTTT.

The chain uses TRBV5-1 and TRBJ2-3, with no clear D. Germline CDR1 and CDR2: SGHRS and YFSETQ. Trimming removed 1 base from V and 3 bases from J, with 15 bases in between. The CDR3 has 16 residues. The CDR3 sequence: CASSLLGRVGTDTQYF. The CDR3 DNA sequence: TGCGCCAGCAGCTTGTTAGGACGGGTGGGGACAGATACGCAGTATTTT.

The chain employs TRBV11-2 and TRBJ2-5; no clear D gene. This CDR3 comprises 13 residues. The germline V gene has CDR1 SGHAT and CDR2 FQNNGV. Trimming cost V 2 bases and J 2 bases, with 6 bases left between them. The CDR3 here is CASSLQLQETQYF. CDR3 DNA sequence: TGTGCCAGCAGCTTACAGCTTCAAGAGACCCAGTACTTC.

This chain uses TRBV2 with TRBJ2-7; D ambiguous. Between the trimmed V and J ends, which lost 8 bases and 4 bases, there was a span of 9 bases. The CDR3 is 11 residues long. The germline V gene has CDR1 SNHLY and CDR2 FYNNEI. The CDR3 region is CASCLGYEQYF. The CDR3 DNA sequence: TGTGCCAGCTGCCTTGGGTACGAGCAGTACTTC.

The rearrangement links TRBV28 to TRBJ2-7; D remains ambiguous. The CDR3 contains 13 residues. Trimming took off 4 bases at V and 5 bases at J, with 12 bases between the two ends. Germline-derived CDR1 and CDR2 are MDHEN and SYDVKM. In DNA, the CDR3 is TGTGCCAGCAGTTCCCCCCTGCCCAACGAGCAGTACTTC. The encoded protein is CASSSPLPNEQYF.

The chain recombines TRBV9 with TRBJ1-1; possibly TRBD1 for D (5 bases). The V end was cut by 0 bases, the J end by 5 bases, with 14 bases between. Germline V gene data show CDR1 as SGDLS and CDR2 as YYNGEE. The CDR3 has 15 amino acids. DNA of the CDR3: TGTGCCAGCAGCGTAGGGGGCACCCGGGGGACTGAAGCTTTCTTT. Its translation is CASSVGGTRGTEAFF.

The chain carries TRBV5-1 and TRBJ2-7, with 7 bases lining up with TRBD2. V shed 4 bases and J 6 bases; nucleotides not matched to a gene: 16. CDR3 size: 16 residues. Per germline, CDR1 SGHRS and CDR2 YFSETQ. The CDR3 DNA reads as TGCGCCAGCAGCCCCGGGTATCAGCGGGACGCGGGCGAGCAGTACTTC. Translating gives CASSPGYQRDAGEQYF.

The CDR3 DNA reads TGTGCCAGCAGCCAGACTAGCGGGAGGCTTGCAGATACGCAGTATTTT. Translated: CASSQTSGRLADTQYF. The chain is built from TRBV6-6 and TRBJ2-3, with 13 bases fitting TRBD2. V lost 6 bases and J lost 4; bases outside the gene matches: 7. CDR1 and CDR2 (germline): MNHNY, SVGAGI (reference sequence). The CDR3 contains 16 residues.

As regards this clone: Other DNA sequences in this sample translate to the same CDR3. Here the CDR3 DNA reads TGTGCCAGCAGCTCCGCAGGGGGCTCGTACAATGAGCAGTTCTTC. Translating it yields CASSSAGGSYNEQFF. The chain carries TRBV7-3 and TRBJ2-1; TRBD1 matches at 8 bases. CDR3 length: 15 amino acids. V shed 4 bases and J 4 bases; nucleotides not matched to a gene: 6. Germline values: CDR1 SGHTA, CDR2 FQGTGA. Full variable domain (rest looked up from reference TRBV7-3 and TRBJ2-1): GAGVSQTPSNKVTEKGKYVELRCDPISGHTALYWYRQSLGQGPEFLIYFQGTGAADDSGLPNDRFFAVRPEGSVSTLKIQRTERGDSAVYLCASSSAGGSYNEQFFGPGTRLTVL.

This clone has just one count. The chain couples TRBV19 to TRBJ2-7; either TRBD1 or TRBD2 may fit D (5 bases each). V lost 2 bases to trimming and J lost 2 bases, with 10 bases between them. CDR3 length: 14 residues. Germline values: CDR1 LNHDA, CDR2 SQIVND (reference sequence). CDR3 sequence (DNA): TGTGCCAGTAGTATACCCGGGGACCCCTACGAGCAGTACTTC. Residues: CASSIPGDPYEQYF.

The V and J genes are TRBV5-1 and TRBJ2-5; either TRBD1 or TRBD2 may fit D (6 bases each). The length of the CDR3 is 16 residues. Trimming pared 0 bases from V and 5 bases from J, leaving 17 bases between. In germline, CDR1 is SGHRS, CDR2 YFSETQ. CDR3 amino acids: CASSLEGGRGSETQYF. The CDR3 DNA sequence: TGCGCCAGCAGCTTGGAAGGGGGGAGAGGTTCGGAGACCCAGTACTTC.

The chain carries TRBV28 and TRBJ1-2, with D tentatively TRBD1 (6 bases). This CDR3 is 13 amino acids long. Germline loops: CDR1 MDHEN, CDR2 SYDVKM. V was cut by 2 bases and J by 5 bases, with 9 bases left in between. The CDR3 bases are TGTGCCAGCAGTTTACACACAGGGTATGGCTACACCTTC. The encoded protein is CASSLHTGYGYTF.

The table lists this clone with a count of one. The rearrangement links TRBV2 to TRBJ1-1; the match to TRBD1 covers 7 bases. Germline values: CDR1 SNHLY, CDR2 FYNNEI. Trimming cost V 6 bases and J 10 bases; bases outside gene matches: 8. CDR3 size: 12 residues. As DNA, the CDR3 is TGTGCCAGCAGGATCACAGGGGCCGGAGCTTTCTTT. This codes for CASRITGAGAFF.

The genes are TRBV19 and TRBJ2-2, with D possibly being TRBD1 or TRBD2 (5 bases each). This CDR3 is 15 amino acids long. CDR1 is LNHDA and CDR2 is SQIVND in the germline V gene (reference sequence). V lost 1 base and J 6 bases, leaving 12 bases between the germline ends. CDR3 coding DNA: TGTGCCAGTAGTATAGGGGGCCTCGGGGCCGGGGAGCTGTTTTTT. Translation: CASSIGGLGAGELFF. Looking up the rest from reference TRBV19 and TRBJ2-2 gives the full variable domain: DGGITQSPKYLFRKEGQNVTLSCEQNLNHDAMYWYRQDPGQGLRLIYYSQIVNDFQKGDIAEGYSVSREKKESFPLTVTSAQKNPTAFYLCASSIGGLGAGELFFGEGSRLTVL.

The V and J genes are TRBV6-5 and TRBJ1-1; no firm D call. Trimming removed 0 bases from V and 4 bases from J, with 12 bases in between. CDR3 size: 15 residues. The germline gives CDR1 MNHEY, CDR2 SVGAGI. CDR3 bases: TGTGCCAGCAGTTACTCGTCGGTCTTGGGCACTGAAGCTTTCTTT. It yields the protein CASSYSSVLGTEAFF.

The rearrangement links TRBV30 to TRBJ1-2; a weak D match, TRBD1 (6 bases). The germline gives CDR1 GTSNPN, CDR2 SVGIG (reference sequence). The CDR3 contains 16 residues. V lost 2 bases, J lost 5 bases, and 21 bases lay in between. CDR3 amino acids: CAWSPSRGDTEYGYTF. DNA of the CDR3: TGTGCCTGGAGTCCGAGTCGGGGGGACACGGAATATGGCTACACCTTC.

About this clone: This sample includes further DNA sequences coding for the same CDR3. The gene calls are TRBV28 and TRBJ1-1, with D possibly TRBD1 on 6 matching bases. Deletions cut 2 bases from V and 8 bases from J, with 6 bases between. CDR3 length equals 11 residues. CDR1 is MDHEN, CDR2 SYDVKM, per germline. The CDR3 coding sequence is TGTGCCAGCAGTTTAGGGGGCGAAGCTTTCTTT. It translates to CASSLGGEAFF.

This rearrangement joins TRBV5-1 to TRBJ1-3; D may be TRBD1 (5 bases). Trimming pared 1 base from V and 8 bases from J, leaving 13 bases between. Per the germline V gene, CDR1 is SGHRS and CDR2 is YFSETQ. The length of the CDR3 is 14 residues. CDR3 in amino acids: CASSLRGEFDTIYF. The CDR3, as DNA: TGCGCCAGCAGCTTGAGGGGAGAGTTTGACACCATATATTTT.

This chain connects TRBV5-1 to TRBJ1-1; 7 bases align to TRBD1. The CDR3 is made up of 13 amino acids. Looked up from germline, CDR1 is SGHRS and CDR2 is YFSETQ. V dropped 6 bases and J dropped 7; count of bases not matched to a gene: 9. The CDR3 loop is CASTDRDPLEAFF. CDR3 in DNA: TGCGCCAGCACCGACAGGGACCCGCTTGAAGCTTTCTTT.

The gene calls are TRBV2 and TRBJ2-5, with D possibly being TRBD1 (6 bases). The CDR3 totals 13 residues. Germline V gene data show CDR1 as SNHLY and CDR2 as FYNNEI. The V end lost 10 bases, the J end lost 7 bases, and 19 bases lay between the germline ends. CDR3 coding DNA: TGTGCCACCAAGATAGGGGGAACGGGGACCCAGTACTTC. It codes for CATKIGGTGTQYF.

The chain employs TRBV7-3 and TRBJ1-2; 9 bases fit TRBD1. The CDR3 runs 17 residues. V dropped 4 bases and J dropped 4; count of bases not matched to a gene: 13. Germline V gene data show CDR1 as SGHTA and CDR2 as FQGTGA. As DNA, the CDR3 is TGTGCCAGCAGCTCAACAGGGGGCGTAGTGGGCCCCTATGGCTACACCTTC. Its translation is CASSSTGGVVGPYGYTF.

The rearrangement uses TRBV19 and TRBJ2-7; D is possibly TRBD2 (6 bases). CDR3 size: 13 residues. Germline lookup yields CDR1 LNHDA and CDR2 SQIVND (reference sequence). The CDR3 nucleotides are TGTGCATCCGGGGGTGTGGCCCCCTACGAGCAGTACTTC. Translating it yields CASGGVAPYEQYF.

The chain recombines TRBV7-2 with TRBJ2-3; 13 bases align to TRBD2. The CDR3 extends over 19 amino acids. Germline V gene sequence: CDR1 SGHTA, CDR2 FQGNSA. J was trimmed by 4 bases and V by 3 bases; bases with no gene match: 13. Written as DNA, the CDR3 is TGTGCCAGCAGCTTTGCTTTACTAGCGGGAGGGGGACATTCAGATACGCAGTATTTT. It specifies CASSFALLAGGGHSDTQYF.

The table lists this clone with a count of one. The chain links TRBV11-2 to TRBJ2-5; D is unresolved. Germline CDR1 reads SGHAT; CDR2 reads FQNNGV. The CDR3 extends over 12 amino acids. Trimming pared 4 bases from V and 7 bases from J, leaving 10 bases between. The CDR3 reads CASSSLWGTQYF. CDR3 in DNA: TGTGCCAGCAGCTCACTATGGGGGACCCAGTACTTC.

This clone has more than one count but fewer than ten. The chain employs TRBV7-2 and TRBJ2-1; 10 bases map to TRBD1. The CDR3 totals 16 residues. Germline assignment: CDR1 SGHTA and CDR2 FQGNSA. V lost 5 bases and J lost 7; bases outside the gene matches: 11. The CDR3 spells CASSKSGTGDWNEQFF. In DNA, the CDR3 is TGTGCCAGCAGCAAGTCTGGGACAGGGGATTGGAATGAGCAGTTCTTC.

CDR3 coding DNA: TGTGCCAGCTCCCCCCTGGGGGCAGGGTTCACTGAAGCTTTCTTT. Amino acid sequence: CASSPLGAGFTEAFF. V and J are TRBV18 and TRBJ1-1; tentatively, D is TRBD1 (6 bases). Trimming removed 6 bases at V and 4 bases at J, with 18 bases between. This CDR3 has 15 residues. Germline V CDR1 and CDR2: KGHSH, LQKENI. Full variable domain (outside the CDR3, taken from reference TRBV18 and TRBJ1-1): NAGVMQNPRHLVRRRGQEARLRCSPMKGHSHVYWYRQLPEEGLKFMVYLQKENIIDESGMPKERFSAEFPKEGPSILRIQQVVRGDSAAYFCASSPLGAGFTEAFFGQGTRLTVV.

This sequence joins TRBV9 and TRBJ2-7, with D uncertain. Trimming took 2 bases from V and 5 from J, leaving 14 bases between them. CDR3 length: 14 residues. Germline V lookup: CDR1 SGDLS, CDR2 YYNGEE. The CDR3 sequence: CASSVRGLLDEQYF. The CDR3 DNA sequence: TGTGCCAGCAGCGTCCGTGGTCTGCTGGACGAGCAGTACTTC.